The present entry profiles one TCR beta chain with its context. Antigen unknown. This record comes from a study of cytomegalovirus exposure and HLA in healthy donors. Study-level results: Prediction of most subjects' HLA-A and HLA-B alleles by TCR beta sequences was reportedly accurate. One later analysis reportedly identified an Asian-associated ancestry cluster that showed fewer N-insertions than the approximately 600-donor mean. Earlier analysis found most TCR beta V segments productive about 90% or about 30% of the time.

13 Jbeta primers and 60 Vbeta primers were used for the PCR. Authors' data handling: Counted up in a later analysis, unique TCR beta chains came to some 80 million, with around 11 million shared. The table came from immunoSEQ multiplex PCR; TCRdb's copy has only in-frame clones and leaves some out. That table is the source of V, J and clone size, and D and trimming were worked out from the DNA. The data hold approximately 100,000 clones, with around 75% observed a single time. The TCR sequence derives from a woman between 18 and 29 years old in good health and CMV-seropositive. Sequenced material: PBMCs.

CDR3 nucleotides: TGCGCCAGCATTCCCGGGATCGTCCACAATGAGCAGTTCTTC. The encoded protein is CASIPGIVHNEQFF. This sequence joins TRBV23-1 and TRBJ2-1, with D perhaps TRBD2 (5 bases). TRBV23-1 is classed as an ORF, of uncertain function. The V gene lost 7 bases and the J gene lost 5 bases, with 15 bases spanning the gap. CDR3 length equals 14 residues.